Listed below are T cell receptor beta chains from one sample, sequenced in a study of blood T cell repertoires in COVID-19. The data were produced by immunoSEQ multiplex PCR, yet TCRdb's version contains in-frame clones alone and is incomplete. The sample holds 61,000 or so clones, around four fifths seen once. Source material: peripheral blood. The receptors come from a woman aged 70-85 years with acute or convalescent COVID-19. CDR3s include the opening cysteine and the closing phenylalanine or tryptophan. D genes are given only for firm matches. The size of a clone is reported for some rows only, either as once, few or many, or as a class for expanded clones.

d_gene,abundance,j_gene,v_gene,CDR3nt,CDR3aa
-,-,TRBJ2-2,TRBV15,TGTGCCACCAGCAGAGGGGGACAGAACACCGGGGAGCTGTTTTTT,CATSRGGQNTGELFF
-,once,TRBJ2-5,TRBV10-3,TGTGCCATCAGTGACCCGACGGAGGGAGAGACCCAGTACTTC,CAISDPTEGETQYF
TRBD2,-,TRBJ2-5,TRBV28,TGTGCCGGAGGGCGGGCGGGGGGACAAGAGACCCAGTACTTC,CAGGRAGGQETQYF
-,-,TRBJ2-3,TRBV5-4,TGTGCCAGCAGCGACACCCGCACAGATACGCAGTATTTT,CASSDTRTDTQYF
-,many,TRBJ1-5,TRBV7-9,TGTGCCAGCAGCCGGGGGATGGGGGGAGAGTATAGCAATCAGCCCCAGCATTTT,CASSRGMGGEYSNQPQHF
-,-,TRBJ1-5,TRBV19,TGTGCCAGTAGTATCATAGGGGAAAATCAGCCCCAGCATTTT,CASSIIGENQPQHF
TRBD1,-,TRBJ1-5,TRBV28,TGTGCCAGCAGTCTCCGGAAAGGGGGCTTGGAGCCCCAGCATTTT,CASSLRKGGLEPQHF
TRBD1,-,TRBJ1-1,TRBV24-1,TGTGCCACCAGGAAGTTAAGGACAGGGGACAACACTGAAGCTTTCTTT,CATRKLRTGDNTEAFF
TRBD2,-,TRBJ2-3,TRBV18,TGTGCCAGCTCACAAGGGACTAGGACAGATACGCAGTATTTT,CASSQGTRTDTQYF
-,-,TRBJ2-7,TRBV30,TGTGCCTGGAGCTTATACTACGAGCAGTACTTC,CAWSLYYEQYF
TRBD1,-,TRBJ2-3,TRBV7-9,TGTGCCAGCAGCCGTCAAGGGACAGGGTCAGATACGCAGTATTTT,CASSRQGTGSDTQYF
-,-,TRBJ1-6,TRBV6-2/TRBV6-3,TGTGCCAGCAGTTACATCCCGGGGGAGCCCTATAATTCACCCCTCCACTTT,CASSYIPGEPYNSPLHF
-,-,TRBJ2-7,TRBV5-1,TGCGCCAGCAGCTTGGGAGGCAACTCCTACGAGCAGTACTTC,CASSLGGNSYEQYF
-,-,TRBJ1-2,TRBV10-3,TGTGCCATCAGCACAGTAACCAGGGGCTACACCTTC,CAISTVTRGYTF
-,-,TRBJ1-4,TRBV19,TGTGCCAGTACCCCTGGGGCGGATGCAACTAATGAAAAACTGTTTTTT,CASTPGADATNEKLFF
TRBD1,-,TRBJ2-7,TRBV7-2,TGTGCCAGCAGCCCTAGGGGGCAGGGGGGGACAGGGTTTAACGAGCAGTACTTC,CASSPRGQGGTGFNEQYF
TRBD1,-,TRBJ2-5,TRBV25-1,TGTGCCAGCAGTGAATCCAGGGGGTCAGAGACCCAGTACTTC,CASSESRGSETQYF
TRBD2,-,TRBJ2-5,TRBV28,TGTGCCAGCAGTTTATATTCTAGCGGGGGGTACCAAGAGACCCAGTACTTC,CASSLYSSGGYQETQYF
TRBD1,-,TRBJ1-1,TRBV10-3,TGTGCCATCAGTGGGCGACCGGGACAGGGAAATGGTGAAGCTTTCTTT,CAISGRPGQGNGEAFF
-,-,TRBJ2-1,TRBV14,TGTGCCAGCAGCCAAGGACAGGTGATCTACAATGAGCAGTTCTTC,CASSQGQVIYNEQFF
-,-,TRBJ1-2,TRBV6-1,TGTGCCAGCAGTGACCATTCCAGGGTTGGCTACACCTTC,CASSDHSRVGYTF
TRBD2,-,TRBJ2-7,TRBV3-1/TRBV3-2,TGTGCCAGCAGCCCCCAACGGTTGCGGGGGTACGAGCAGTACTTC,CASSPQRLRGYEQYF
TRBD2,-,TRBJ2-3,TRBV7-8,TGTGCCAGCAGCTTAACGTTCGGGGATAGCGGGGGACGCACAGATACGCAGTATTTT,CASSLTFGDSGGRTDTQYF
-,few,TRBJ1-1,TRBV5-6,TGTGCCAGCAGCCCGCCCCAGGGTACTGAAGCTTTCTTT,CASSPPQGTEAFF
-,-,TRBJ2-1,TRBV7-9,TGTGCCAGCAGCGACATACGACAGGCAGATAGGAATGAGCAGTTCTTC,CASSDIRQADRNEQFF
-,few,TRBJ1-5,TRBV2,TGTGCCAGCAGTGTAACCCCGGGGAATCAGCCCCAGCATTTT,CASSVTPGNQPQHF
-,-,TRBJ1-3,TRBV19,TGTGCCAGTAGTGTGACAGGAATCTCTGGAAACACCATATATTTT,CASSVTGISGNTIYF
TRBD1,-,TRBJ1-1,TRBV2,TGTGCCAGTATTCAAAGGGGGCTCGACACTGAAGCTTTCTTT,CASIQRGLDTEAFF
TRBD1,-,TRBJ1-2,TRBV5-4,TGTGCCAGCAGCTTGACAGGGGGCGGCTATGGCTACACCTTC,CASSLTGGGYGYTF
TRBD2,-,TRBJ2-7,TRBV4-3,TGCGCCAGCAGCCAAGATGGGGCTAGCGGGGGAAACTACGAGCAGTACTTC,CASSQDGASGGNYEQYF
TRBD1,-,TRBJ2-2,TRBV19,TGTGCCAGCAACCGACAGGGGAGTACCGGGGAGCTGTTTTTT,CASNRQGSTGELFF
TRBD2,once,TRBJ2-4,TRBV7-2,TGTGCCAGCAGCTTATCCGGGGGGAGCCTAGCCAAAAACATTCAGTACTTC,CASSLSGGSLAKNIQYF
TRBD2,-,TRBJ2-3,TRBV9,TGTGCCAGCAGCGTAGCTGGGTTAGCGGGGGCCCCAGAGCAGTATTTT,CASSVAGLAGAPEQYF
TRBD2,-,TRBJ2-5,TRBV14,TGTGCCAGCAGCCAAGTACTAGCGGGGGGTTTGGAGACCCAGTACTTC,CASSQVLAGGLETQYF
-,-,TRBJ2-1,TRBV9,TGTGCCAGCGAGGGTGACTCTGGGCAGTTCTTC,CASEGDSGQFF
TRBD2,-,TRBJ2-2,TRBV10-3,TGTGCCATCAGTGTGGTTAGCGGGGGGGCAAACACCGGGGAGCTGTTTTTT,CAISVVSGGANTGELFF
TRBD1,-,TRBJ1-6,TRBV6-5,TGTGCCAGCACCCTGGGACAGGTTTATAATTCACCCCTCCACTTT,CASTLGQVYNSPLHF
-,-,TRBJ2-7,TRBV10-2,TGCGCCAGCAGTGAGCCCCTCAGGGGGGATTCCTACGAGCAGTACTTC,CASSEPLRGDSYEQYF
-,-,TRBJ2-3,TRBV27,TGTGCCAGCAGTTCAACTGTCACTACGCAGTATTTT,CASSSTVTTQYF
-,once,TRBJ1-1,TRBV19,TGTGCCAGTAGACAAACCACTGAAGCTTTCTTT,CASRQTTEAFF
TRBD1,once,TRBJ1-4,TRBV6-5,TGTGCCAGCAGTTACTCGAGAACAGGGGTTAATGAAAAACTGTTTTTT,CASSYSRTGVNEKLFF
-,-,TRBJ1-2,TRBV12-3/TRBV12-4,TGTGCCAGCAGGCGAGCGGAGAGGGTCGGCTACACCTTC,CASRRAERVGYTF
TRBD2,-,TRBJ2-5,TRBV5-4,TGTGCCAGCAGCTTGAGGCGGGGGTCTCAAGAGACCCAGTACTTC,CASSLRRGSQETQYF
-,-,TRBJ1-6,TRBV7-2,TGTGCCAGCAGCCCGGGGTGGGTTTCACCCCTCCACTTT,CASSPGWVSPLHF
TRBD1,-,TRBJ1-1,TRBV2,TGTGCCAGCAGTGACCCATTACAGGGGGCGAGGGCTTTCTTT,CASSDPLQGARAFF
TRBD1,-,TRBJ1-2,TRBV2,TGTGCCAGCAGAGACAGGGTACAAGGCTACACCTTC,CASRDRVQGYTF
-,-,TRBJ1-2,TRBV19,TGTGCCAGTACCCCGACAGGCTCAAACTATGGCTACACCTTC,CASTPTGSNYGYTF
TRBD2,-,TRBJ2-7,TRBV24-1,TGTGCCACCAGTGATCTTCGTGGCGGGGGGGACGAGCAGTACTTC,CATSDLRGGGDEQYF